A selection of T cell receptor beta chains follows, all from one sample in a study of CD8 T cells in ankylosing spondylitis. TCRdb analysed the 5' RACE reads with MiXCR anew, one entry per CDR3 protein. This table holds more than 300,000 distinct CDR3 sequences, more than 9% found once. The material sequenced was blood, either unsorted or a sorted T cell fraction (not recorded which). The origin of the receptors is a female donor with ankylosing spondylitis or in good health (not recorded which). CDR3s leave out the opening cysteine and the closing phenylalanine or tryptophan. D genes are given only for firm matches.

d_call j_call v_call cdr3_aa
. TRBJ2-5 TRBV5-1 ASSLGAGSKETQY
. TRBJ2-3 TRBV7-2 ASSLDRETDTQY
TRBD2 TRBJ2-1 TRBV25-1 ASSDFLAGVYNEQF
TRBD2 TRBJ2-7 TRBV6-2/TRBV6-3 ASSTGLAGSYEQY
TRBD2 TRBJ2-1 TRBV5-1 ASRRLSGRAYLNEQF
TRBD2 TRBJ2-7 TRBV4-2 ASSPRVLAGGHSYEQY
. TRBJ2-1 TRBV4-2 ASSQVPRNEQF
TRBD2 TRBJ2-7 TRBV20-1 SARTGAGGPGEQY
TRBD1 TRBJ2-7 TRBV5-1 ASSPGQGSYEQY
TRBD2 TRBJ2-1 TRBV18 ASKTSGGSSYNEQF
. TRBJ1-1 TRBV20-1 SARLTGAWTEAF
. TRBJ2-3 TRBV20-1 CARVGEVSWTDTQY
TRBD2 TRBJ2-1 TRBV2 ASSASSGGFYSYNEQF
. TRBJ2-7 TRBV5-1 ASQGAYEQY
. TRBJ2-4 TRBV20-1 SVGSLLLAKNIQY
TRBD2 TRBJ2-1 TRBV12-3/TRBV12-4 ASSLVAGRYNEQF
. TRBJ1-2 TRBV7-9 ASSALGGYT
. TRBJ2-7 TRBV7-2 ASSLRVAGTYEQY
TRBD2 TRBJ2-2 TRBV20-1 SARDLAGVGTGELF
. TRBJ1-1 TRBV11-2 ASSLGGGPHTEAF
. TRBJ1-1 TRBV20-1 SVAGEHTEAF
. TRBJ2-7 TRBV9 ASSPSPKLVSYEQY
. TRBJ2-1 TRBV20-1 SASLGLEF
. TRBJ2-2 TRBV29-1 SVPTGVGAGELF
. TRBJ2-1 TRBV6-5 ASSYSQGGNEQF
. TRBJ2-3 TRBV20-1 SARDLAGTSTDTQY
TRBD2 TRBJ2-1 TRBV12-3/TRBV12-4 ASSPRTSGLF
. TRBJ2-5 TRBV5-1 ASTAGQGRETQY
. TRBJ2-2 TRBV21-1 ASSKYRLAGVRTGELF
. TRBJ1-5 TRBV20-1 SASLGASRGGNQPQH
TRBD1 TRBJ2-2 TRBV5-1 ASSFRQGNTGELF
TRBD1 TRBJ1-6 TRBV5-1 ASTEGQGSRNSPLH
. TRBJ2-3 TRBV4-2 ASSQVLARDTQY
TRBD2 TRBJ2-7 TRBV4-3 ASSPRAGLNVYEQY
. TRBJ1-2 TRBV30 AWTTDRRGYT
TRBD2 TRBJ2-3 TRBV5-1 ASRRLAGVGDTQY
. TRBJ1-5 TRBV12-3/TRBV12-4 ASSLGPGVKAQPQH
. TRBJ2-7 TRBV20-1 SARAPGSYEQY
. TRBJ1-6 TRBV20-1 SARDNAESSYNSPLH
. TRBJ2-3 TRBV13 ASSPSES
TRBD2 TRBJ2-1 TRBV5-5 ASSLLGLAVNEQF
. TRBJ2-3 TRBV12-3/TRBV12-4 ASRRLADTDTQY
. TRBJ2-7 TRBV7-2 ASSLRVPHEQY
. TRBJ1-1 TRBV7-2 ASSLIMGAVEAF
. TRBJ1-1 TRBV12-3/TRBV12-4 ASSLVQIDTEAF
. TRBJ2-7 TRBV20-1 SARASAFGEQY
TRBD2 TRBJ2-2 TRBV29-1 SVDRGGTNTGELF
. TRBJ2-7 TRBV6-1 ASTDDSLRWDEQY
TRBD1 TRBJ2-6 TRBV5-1 ASSTRQGSGANVLT
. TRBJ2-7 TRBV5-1 ASSLPGGERPYEQY
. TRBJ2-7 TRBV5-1 ASSWAGSSYEQY
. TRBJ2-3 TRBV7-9 ASSLDTEDTQY
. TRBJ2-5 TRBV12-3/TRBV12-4 ASSFSSGQETQY
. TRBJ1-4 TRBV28 ASRPPRGATNEKLF
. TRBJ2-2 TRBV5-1 ASSLDRGASGGELF
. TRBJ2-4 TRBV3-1 ASSQVRTAKNIQY
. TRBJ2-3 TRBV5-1 ASSLEGQHTDTQY
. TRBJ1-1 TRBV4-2 ASSRSGNTEAF
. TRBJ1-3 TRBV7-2 ASSSLSPGGNTIY
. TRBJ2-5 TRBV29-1 SVEGSAISGTQY